The 26 T cell receptor beta chains given below trace back to one sample, sequenced in a study of PD-1 blockade in classical Hodgkin lymphoma. All patients relapsed after autologous stem cell transplantation, and brentuximab vedotin exposure varied. TCRdb's copy holds only in-frame clones and misses some; the assay was immunoSEQ multiplex PCR. The sample lists 10,000 to 15,000 clones; over 75% were seen once. This sample comprised peripheral blood mononuclear cells (PBMCs), obtained at baseline. These receptors were collected from a human donor with classical Hodgkin lymphoma.

In this sample, this clone turned up a few times. The CDR3 DNA reads TGCGCCAGCAGCTTGGCCACAGGGTCCCTGGGTGGCTACACCTTC. Protein: CASSLATGSLGGYTF. This chain uses TRBV5-1 with TRBJ1-2; possibly TRBD1 for D (6 bases). The germline V gene encodes CDR1 SGHRS and CDR2 YFSETQ. CDR3 length equals 15 residues. Trimming took off 0 bases at V and 7 bases at J, with 16 bases between the two ends.

This chain connects TRBV2 to TRBJ2-7; D not resolved. Germline lookup yields CDR1 SNHLY and CDR2 FYNNEI. The CDR3 has 12 residues. Trimming stripped 6 bases from V and 4 bases from J, with 10 bases between. CDR3 region: CASRANGYEQYF. The CDR3 DNA reads as TGTGCCAGCAGGGCCAACGGTTACGAGCAGTACTTC.

This rearrangement joins TRBV9 to TRBJ2-7; D is perhaps TRBD1 (5 bases). The V gene's germline CDR1 is SGDLS and CDR2 YYNGEE. The CDR3 is 15 residues long. With 0 bases removed from V and 4 bases from J, the gap between germline ends came to 14 bases. In nucleotides, the CDR3 is TGTGCCAGCAGCGTAGGGTCTGTGGGGCAATACGAGCAGTACTTC. This gives the protein CASSVGSVGQYEQYF.

The chain couples TRBV7-9 to TRBJ2-3; TRBD2 aligns across 8 bases. The CDR3 is 16 residues long. The germline CDR1 and CDR2 sequences are SEHNR and FQNEAQ (reference sequence). V shed 3 bases, J shed 2 bases, and the junction held 7 bases outside the gene matches. The CDR3 region is CASSLYLAGFTDTQYF. The CDR3 DNA reads TGTGCCAGCAGCTTGTATCTAGCGGGTTTCACAGATACGCAGTATTTT.

CDR3 sequence: CSVSRLAGEYTDTQYF. CDR3 DNA sequence: TGCAGCGTTAGCAGACTAGCGGGGGAGTATACAGATACGCAGTATTTT. This chain links TRBV29-1 with TRBJ2-3, with 12 bases aligning to TRBD2. Germline loops: CDR1 SQVTM, CDR2 ANQGSEA. The CDR3 is 16 residues long. The V and J ends lost 5 bases and 3 bases, in that order; junction bases with no gene match: 9.

V usage is TRBV6-1 and J usage is TRBJ1-1, with D tentatively TRBD1 (5 bases). Germline V CDR1 and CDR2: MNHNS, SASEGT. The CDR3 contains 14 residues. The germline V and J ends were trimmed by 5 bases and 1 base, with 11 bases remaining between them. The DNA of the CDR3 is TGTGCCAGCAGTCGAGGGGCGCGGAACACTGAAGCTTTCTTT. This translates into CASSRGARNTEAFF.

The sample holds one count of this clone. The V gene is TRBV28, the J gene TRBJ1-2; D is undetermined. The CDR3 is made up of 13 amino acids. Germline CDR1 is MDHEN and CDR2 is SYDVKM. The V end was cut by 5 bases, the J end by 4 bases, with 11 bases between. The CDR3 sequence: CASSDSGFYGYTF. CDR3 in DNA: TGTGCCAGCAGTGATAGTGGTTTCTATGGCTACACCTTC.

The sample holds a few counts of this clone. The rearrangement uses TRBV18 and TRBJ1-5, with a weak D call TRBD1 (5 bases). The germline gives CDR1 KGHSH, CDR2 LQKENI. Trimming removed 1 base at V and 4 bases at J, with 14 bases between. The CDR3 loop spans 16 amino acids. The CDR3 here is CASSPRREISNQPQHF. CDR3 nucleotide sequence: TGTGCCAGCTCACCACGCAGGGAGATCAGTAATCAGCCCCAGCATTTT. Variable domain in full (rest from reference TRBV18 and TRBJ1-5): NAGVMQNPRHLVRRRGQEARLRCSPMKGHSHVYWYRQLPEEGLKFMVYLQKENIIDESGMPKERFSAEFPKEGPSILRIQQVVRGDSAAYFCASSPRREISNQPQHFGDGTRLSIL.

Only a few counts were recorded for this clone. The chain couples TRBV7-9 to TRBJ2-2; no firm D call. V shed 2 bases and J shed 2 bases, with 15 bases lying between them. The CDR3 runs 17 residues. Germline CDR1 is SEHNR and CDR2 is FQNEAQ (reference sequence). The CDR3 loop reads CASSLRQAVVNTGELFF. The DNA for the CDR3 is TGTGCCAGCAGCTTACGGCAGGCCGTTGTTAACACCGGGGAGCTGTTTTTT. Full variable domain (rest looked up from reference TRBV7-9 and TRBJ2-2): DTGVSQNPRHKITKRGQNVTFRCDPISEHNRLYWYRQTLGQGPEFLTYFQNEAQLEKSRLLSDRFSAERPKGSFSTLEIQRTEQGDSAMYLCASSLRQAVVNTGELFFGEGSRLTVL.

The V and J genes are TRBV9 and TRBJ1-3; 7 nucleotides align to TRBD1. The germline CDR1 and CDR2 sequences are SGDLS and YYNGEE. CDR3 size: 16 residues. Losses at the gene ends were 4 bases for V and 0 bases for J; bases not matched to a gene: 7. For the CDR3, the DNA is TGTGCCAGCAGCACCTTGACAGGGCACTCTGGAAACACCATATATTTT. This codes for CASSTLTGHSGNTIYF.

The rearrangement uses TRBV18 and TRBJ1-2; 7 bases fit TRBD1. Germline loops: CDR1 KGHSH, CDR2 LQKENI. The CDR3 loop spans 15 amino acids. J gave up 2 bases and V 3 bases, and 6 bases lay outside the gene matches. This CDR3 is CASSPPTGPNYGYTF. As DNA, the CDR3 is TGTGCCAGCTCACCGCCGACAGGGCCGAACTATGGCTACACCTTC.

CDR3 in DNA: TGTGCCAGCAGCCCGGAAGTAGCGGGGGTAGAGACCCAGTACTTC. Translating it yields CASSPEVAGVETQYF. The rearrangement joins TRBV5-4 to TRBJ2-5; 9 nucleotides agree with TRBD2. Germline assignment: CDR1 SGHNT and CDR2 YYREEE (reference sequence). The CDR3 consists of 15 residues. The V segment lost 4 bases and the J segment 4 bases; nucleotides outside the gene matches: 8.

The J gene is TRBJ2-5, the V gene TRBV7-2, with TRBD2 matching over 9 bases. The trim removed 8 bases at V and 5 bases at J, leaving 9 bases unmatched. There are 14 residues in the CDR3. The germline V gene encodes CDR1 SGHTA and CDR2 FQGNSA. CDR3 protein: CASQTGTSLETQYF. The CDR3 DNA follows: TGTGCCAGCCAGACCGGGACTAGCTTGGAGACCCAGTACTTC.

This clone was detected a few times. The V gene is TRBV27, the J gene TRBJ2-1; 9 bases match TRBD2. Looked up from germline, CDR1 is MNHEY and CDR2 is SMNVEV (reference sequence). V was clipped by 5 bases and J by 2 bases; unmatched bases: 4. The CDR3 loop spans 15 amino acids. CDR3 loop: CASSPRGGPYNEQFF. DNA of the CDR3: TGTGCCAGCAGTCCGCGGGGGGGCCCCTACAATGAGCAGTTCTTC.

V is TRBV18 and J is TRBJ1-5; D call uncertain. Trimming shortened V by 5 bases and J by 2 bases, and 4 bases separated the two germline ends. This CDR3 comprises 12 residues. Germline V gene data show CDR1 as KGHSH and CDR2 as LQKENI. The CDR3 spells CASSIGNQPQHF. The CDR3 region has the DNA TGTGCCAGCTCAATCGGCAATCAGCCCCAGCATTTT.

This rearrangement joins TRBV10-3 to TRBJ1-4; tentative D call: TRBD1 (5 bases). The length of the CDR3 is 15 residues. Between the trimmed V and J ends, which lost 0 bases and 7 bases, there was a span of 12 bases. Germline CDR1 reads ENHRY; CDR2 reads SYGVKD. CDR3 DNA sequence: TGTGCCATCAGTGAGTCGGGGGACGTCGGTGAAAAACTGTTTTTT. Amino acids: CAISESGDVGEKLFF.

The chain joins TRBV27 to TRBJ1-1; D gene uncertain. Trimming removed 2 bases from V and 2 bases from J, with 6 bases in between. The length of the CDR3 is 13 residues. Germline V lookup: CDR1 MNHEY, CDR2 SMNVEV (reference sequence). The CDR3 spells CASSLTGNTEAFF. The CDR3 coding sequence is TGTGCCAGCAGTTTAACTGGCAACACTGAAGCTTTCTTT.

The V and J genes are TRBV28 and TRBJ2-1; TRBD2 matches 10 bases. The junction had 11 bases not matched to a gene; V was cut back by 2 bases and J by 10 bases. There are 16 residues in the CDR3. CDR1 and CDR2 from the germline V gene are MDHEN and SYDVKM. The CDR3 region is CASSLNRVAGGGEQFF. The CDR3 DNA reads TGTGCCAGCAGTTTAAACAGAGTAGCGGGGGGCGGAGAGCAGTTCTTC. Full variable domain (remainder filled in from reference TRBV28 and TRBJ2-1): DVKVTQSSRYLVKRTGEKVFLECVQDMDHENMFWYRQDPGLGLRLIYFSYDVKMKEKGDIPEGYSVSREKKERFSLILESASTNQTSMYLCASSLNRVAGGGEQFFGPGTRLTVL.

The rearrangement uses TRBV7-2 and TRBJ1-5; D might be TRBD1 (6 bases). The length of the CDR3 is 17 residues. In germline, CDR1 is SGHTA, CDR2 FQGNSA. V lost 0 bases to trimming and J lost 0 bases, with 12 bases between them. The CDR3 DNA reads as TGTGCCAGCAGCTTAGCCTCAGGGGTATATAGCAATCAGCCCCAGCATTTT. This translates into CASSLASGVYSNQPQHF.

This clone occurred a few times. CDR3 sequence (DNA): TGCGCCAGCAGTCAATCGACAGGTACACAAGAGACCCAGTACTTC. Translated: CASSQSTGTQETQYF. V is TRBV23-1 and J is TRBJ2-5; a possible D gene is TRBD1 (6 bases). TRBV23-1 is classed as an ORF, of uncertain function. The V end was cut by 0 bases, the J end by 2 bases, with 10 bases between. The CDR3 covers 15 residues.

The rearrangement joins TRBV11-2 to TRBJ1-2; 7 positions agree with TRBD1. Germline CDR1 reads SGHAT; CDR2 reads FQNNGV. V gave up 6 bases and J gave up 8 bases; unmatched junction bases: 6. This CDR3 spans 12 amino acids. The CDR3 is CASSPTGKGYTF. The DNA for the CDR3 is TGTGCCAGCAGTCCGACAGGGAAGGGCTACACCTTC.

A few counts support this clone. The rearrangement uses TRBV10-1 and TRBJ2-7, with D perhaps being TRBD1 or TRBD2 (5 bases each). The CDR3 runs to 11 residues. The germline V gene encodes CDR1 WNHNN and CDR2 SYGVQD (reference sequence). Trimming took off 7 bases at V and 6 bases at J, with 10 bases between the two ends. The CDR3 protein is CASMGVGEQYF. Written as DNA, the CDR3 is TGCGCCAGCATGGGGGTAGGCGAGCAGTACTTC.

This chain joins TRBV7-3 and TRBJ1-1; possible D gene TRBD1, 6 bases. CDR3 length equals 14 residues. Germline V gene lookup returns CDR1 SGHTA and CDR2 FQGTGA. V lost 5 bases, J lost 4 bases, and 14 bases lay in between. The CDR3 spells CASSRGRGSTEAFF. In nucleotides, the CDR3 is TGTGCCAGCAGCCGGGGGCGGGGAAGCACTGAAGCTTTCTTT.

This rearrangement joins TRBV7-2 to TRBJ2-7; 12 bases align to TRBD2. Germline V gene lookup returns CDR1 SGHTA and CDR2 FQGNSA. The CDR3 sequence is 14 residues long. Trimming cost V 5 bases and J 2 bases; bases outside gene matches: 1. The CDR3 DNA follows: TGTGCCAGCAGCCGACTAGCGGGGGCCTACGAGCAGTACTTC. Translating gives CASSRLAGAYEQYF.

CDR3 amino acids: CASFVRGAGEQFF. DNA for the CDR3: TGCGCCAGCTTTGTGCGGGGAGCCGGTGAGCAGTTCTTC. The chain joins TRBV5-1 to TRBJ2-1, with TRBD2 as a possible D gene (6 bases). The CDR3 consists of 13 residues. CDR1 is SGHRS, CDR2 YFSETQ, per germline. The V and J ends lost 7 bases and 9 bases respectively, with 17 bases between them. The full variable domain, its missing parts supplied by reference TRBV5-1 and TRBJ2-1, is KAGVTQTPRYLIKTRGQQVTLSCSPISGHRSVSWYQQTPGQGLQFLFEYFSETQRNKGNFPGRFSGRQFSNSRSEMNVSTLELGDSALYLCASFVRGAGEQFFGPGTRLTVL.

The V and J genes are TRBV6-5 and TRBJ2-7; no firm D call. This CDR3 has 12 residues. Per the germline V gene, CDR1 is MNHEY and CDR2 is SVGAGI. Trimming cost V 5 bases and J 4 bases, with 9 bases left between them. The CDR3 region has the DNA TGTGCCAGCAGTACGACTGGATACGAGCAGTACTTC. Protein product: CASSTTGYEQYF.